This T cell receptor (beta chain) was identified in a study of T cell changes during pregnancy in multiple sclerosis. CDR1 and CDR2 (germline): LGHNA, YNFKEQ. CDR3 length equals 16 residues. Unmatched junction bases numbered 7, after V lost 5 bases and J lost 3 bases. Measured with immunoSEQ multiplex PCR; TCRdb has only the in-frame clones, and not every one. The sample lists about 45,000 clones; 80% to 90% were seen once. A few counts support this clone. The chain has TRBV4-2 and TRBJ2-3; 11 bases map to TRBD2. The sequence was collected from a female donor with multiple sclerosis, enrolled in a pregnancy study. The starting material was peripheral blood, obtained in the first trimester of pregnancy. The CDR3 nucleotides read TGTGCCAGCAGCGAAGGGCCTAGCGGGGGGACAGATACGCAGTATTTT. Translation gives CASSEGPSGGTDTQYF.